The present T cell receptor beta chain was sequenced within a study of CD8 T cells in Susac syndrome. V was trimmed by 3 bases and J by 2 bases, leaving 14 bases between them. The length of the CDR3 is 14 residues. From germline, CDR1 is DFQATT and CDR2 SNEGSKA (reference sequence). Negative isolation yielded the CD8+ and CD4+ T cells, while FACS enriched the TEMRA cells. RNA amounts of roughly 0.5 to 1 ug underwent reverse transcription with random hexamers. TCRdb analysed the immunoSEQ multiplex PCR reads with MiXCR anew, one entry per CDR3 protein. This sample has approximately 300,000 distinct CDR3 sequences, with around 91% found just once.

Sequenced: CD8+ T cells from PBMCs. This TCR was recovered from a human donor with multiple sclerosis. The V call is TRBV20-1, the J call TRBJ2-7; D may be TRBD1 or TRBD2 (6 bases each). As DNA, the CDR3 is TGCAGTGCTAGGCTCGGGGGCGAGACCTACGAGCAGTACTTC. Its protein is CSARLGGETYEQYF.